The sequence of this T cell receptor (beta chain) was determined in a study of neurological immune-mediated disorders. V was clipped by 4 bases and J by 4 bases; unmatched bases: 14. The germline V gene has CDR1 SGHKS and CDR2 YYEKEE (reference sequence). The CDR3 has 18 amino acids. 5'RACE generated cDNA with 10-nucleotide random UMIs. Every sequencing run generated in excess of 190 million TCR-beta sequences. These sequences covered 15-18 subjects. TCRdb processed the 5' RACE reads anew with MiXCR; each CDR3 protein has one entry. This sample has 45,000 to 60,000 distinct CDR3 sequences, with over 2% found just once. This clonotype showed up many times.

This receptor was taken from a man over 45 with multiple sclerosis. The chain links TRBV5-5 to TRBJ2-2, with 9 bases aligning to TRBD1. Sequencing input: PBMCs. The CDR3 here is CASSRVFRDRVGTGELFF. The CDR3 nucleotides are TGTGCCAGCAGCCGTGTGTTCCGGGACAGGGTAGGCACCGGGGAGCTGTTTTTT.